This T cell receptor beta chain was identified during a study of PD-1 blockade in classical Hodgkin lymphoma. Study background: Intravenous delivery of nivolumab at 3 mg/kg to patients occurred every 2 weeks.

The assay was immunoSEQ multiplex PCR, and TCRdb's table has in-frame clones only and misses some. The sample includes 50,000 to 75,000 clones, approximately 90% of them seen just once. Note on this clone: What it recognizes is unknown.

Notes on the study in general: Reports described newly diagnosed patients as having lower baseline TCR diversity than healthy donors. By C4D1, CD4+ diversity increased significantly, especially in complete responders. Complete responders started with a diversity level that resembled newly diagnosed patients at baseline.

This CDR3 contains 13 residues. The germline V gene encodes CDR1 MRHNA and CDR2 SNTAGT. V was clipped by 5 bases and J by 1 base, with 6 bases between them. Each patient relapsed following autologous stem cell transplantation, and prior brentuximab vedotin exposure differed. The sequence was obtained from a human donor with classical Hodgkin lymphoma. The sequencing used peripheral blood mononuclear cells (PBMCs), collected before the second cycle of nivolumab. The chain uses TRBV6-4 and TRBJ1-5; D call uncertain. In DNA form, the CDR3 reads TGTGCCAGCAGTACGTCAAGCAATCAGCCCCAGCATTTT. Translated: CASSTSSNQPQHF.